What follows are 10 T cell receptor beta chains derived from one specimen sequenced in a study of T cell clones after liver transplantation (dated by TCRdb to about 2019). Libraries were made using the immunoSEQ multiplex PCR assay. Not all clones reach the TCRdb copy of this immuneACCESS table, which keeps in-frame sequences only. Checked studies attribute under half of the gap to unresolved V genes and leave the rest unexplained. The sample table shows tens of thousands of clones, and around 90% are seen once. 2% to 3% of the sample is taken by the ten largest. According to the study, the label for this sample's time point signals: pre-transplant. Sequencing was performed on CD4+ T cells from blood, taken before liver transplant. These receptors all stem from a human donor who received a liver transplant.

The V call is TRBV10-3, the J call TRBJ1-1; D ambiguous. Germline CDR1 is ENHRY and CDR2 is SYGVKD. V was cut by 10 bases and J by 5 bases, with 14 bases left in between. CDR3 length equals 12 residues. CDR3 amino acids: CATLRGPTEAFF. The CDR3 DNA follows: TGTGCCACACTCCGCGGGCCGACTGAAGCTTTCTTT.

The chain links TRBV25-1 to TRBJ2-4; D perhaps matches TRBD1 (7 bases). Trimming removed 5 bases at V and 0 bases at J, with 11 bases between. CDR1 and CDR2 from the germline V gene are MGHDK and SYGVNS. The CDR3 sequence is 15 residues long. The CDR3 loop is CASSPQGGAKNIQYF. The CDR3 nucleotides read TGTGCCAGCAGTCCCCAGGGGGGAGCCAAAAACATTCAGTACTTC.

The genes are TRBV11-2 and TRBJ2-7; TRBD1 matches at 9 bases. CDR3 length: 14 residues. Germline values: CDR1 SGHAT, CDR2 FQNNGV. J lost 3 bases, V lost 6 bases, and 6 bases had no gene match. DNA of the CDR3: TGTGCCAGCAGTCGGGACAGGGTAATCTACGAGCAGTACTTC. It translates to CASSRDRVIYEQYF.

This chain uses TRBV15 with TRBJ2-1; 8 positions agree with TRBD2. The V gene end was trimmed by 9 bases and the J gene end by 5 bases; junction bases not matched to a gene: 12. The CDR3 has 15 residues. CDR1 and CDR2 (germline): LNHNV, YYDKDF (reference sequence). CDR3 sequence reads: CATVQPGLVHNEQFF. The CDR3, as DNA: TGTGCCACGGTTCAACCGGGACTAGTCCACAATGAGCAGTTCTTC.

The chain combines TRBV7-9 with TRBJ2-7, with a tentative D call TRBD1 (6 bases). Germline assignment: CDR1 SEHNR and CDR2 FQNEAQ (reference sequence). V shed 5 bases and J shed 2 bases, with 10 bases lying between them. CDR3 size: 13 residues. CDR3 nucleotides: TGTGCCAGCAGCGGGGACACTACCTACGAGCAGTACTTC. Its translation: CASSGDTTYEQYF.

The chain carries TRBV11-2 and TRBJ2-1; no clear D gene. Germline lookup yields CDR1 SGHAT and CDR2 FQNNGV. V shed 5 bases and J shed 12 bases, with 14 bases lying between them. The length of the CDR3 is 12 residues. The CDR3 region has the DNA TGTGCCAGCAGCGAAAAGCATTATCGGCAGTTCTTC. Its protein product is CASSEKHYRQFF.

The chain is built from TRBV4-3 and TRBJ2-3, with TRBD1 matching 9 bases. The CDR3 is 16 residues long. Trimming at V came to 0 bases and at J to 4 bases, leaving 5 bases not matched to a gene. CDR1 and CDR2 from the germline V gene are LGHNA and YSLEER. Here the CDR3 DNA reads TGCGCCAGCAGCCAAGACGGACAGGGGTTGTCAGATACGCAGTATTTT. It encodes CASSQDGQGLSDTQYF.

V usage is TRBV11-2 and J usage is TRBJ2-1, with TRBD2 identical over 7 bases. J gave up 0 bases and V 7 bases, and 12 bases lay outside the gene matches. There are 17 residues in the CDR3. Germline V CDR1 and CDR2: SGHAT, FQNNGV. CDR3 residues: CASTPGGGGVSYNEQFF. DNA for the CDR3: TGTGCCAGCACCCCGGGTGGGGGAGGGGTCTCCTACAATGAGCAGTTCTTC.

V and J are TRBV6-6 and TRBJ1-2, with 12 bases matching TRBD1. The CDR3 sequence is 16 residues long. Unmatched junction bases numbered 12, after V lost 6 bases and J lost 7 bases. CDR1 is MNHNY and CDR2 is SVGAGI in the germline V gene (reference sequence). This CDR3 reads CASSFLGDRGQSGYTF. Written as DNA, the CDR3 is TGTGCCAGCAGCTTCCTAGGGGACAGGGGGCAGAGTGGCTACACCTTC.

The chain joins TRBV5-1 to TRBJ2-1; TRBD2 agrees at 9 bases. CDR3 size: 15 residues. V dropped 5 bases and J dropped 7; count of bases not matched to a gene: 10. CDR1 and CDR2 (germline): SGHRS, YFSETQ. As DNA, the CDR3 is TGCGCCAGCAGGGAGCGGGAGGCTTTGGGAAATGAGCAGTTCTTC. Encoded protein: CASREREALGNEQFF. Variable domain in full (rest from reference TRBV5-1 and TRBJ2-1): KAGVTQTPRYLIKTRGQQVTLSCSPISGHRSVSWYQQTPGQGLQFLFEYFSETQRNKGNFPGRFSGRQFSNSRSEMNVSTLELGDSALYLCASREREALGNEQFFGPGTRLTVL.